This record covers a single T cell receptor beta chain. This entry belongs to a study of identical twins. TCRdb passed the 5' RACE reads through MiXCR, listing each CDR3 protein once. Of 400,000 to 550,000 distinct CDR3 sequences in the sample, 20% to 25% were seen once. CDR1 is LGHDT, CDR2 YNNKEL, per germline (reference sequence). V shed 3 bases and J shed 5 bases, with 8 bases lying between them. This CDR3 has 13 amino acids. In addition, the sample was reused for a study of T cells expressing NK-cell markers. That work states: The contribution of dominant NKG2C+ clonotypes to CD8+ T cells in more than five donors was about 1.0-7.5%.

The chain is built from TRBV3-1 and TRBJ1-3; no definite D call. This clonotype was sampled from a woman under 30 in good health. Sequencing was carried out using CD4+ T cells sorted from blood. The CDR3 reads CASSQGTRNTIYF. The CDR3 DNA follows: TGTGCCAGCAGCCAGGGAACACGAAACACCATATATTTT.